A selection of T cell receptor beta chains follows, all from one sample in a study of vaccination and CD4 T cells after COVID-19. In TCRdb, the PCR reads were re-called with MiXCR into one record per CDR3 protein. The table records fewer than 5,500 distinct CDR3 sequences, approximately 48% of them present only once. No cognate antigen is known for these TCRs. Sample: CD4+ T cells from blood, cultured in vitro. All receptors come from a human donor who had recovered from COVID-19. CDR3s include the opening cysteine and the closing phenylalanine or tryptophan. The D gene is left open where the match is weak. Rows may omit the clone size; those that give it use once, few, many or a size class.

j_call,clone_size,v_call,d_call,cdr3_aa,cdr3_nt
TRBJ1-2,few,TRBV19,.,CASRRGINYGYTF,TGTGCCAGTAGGAGGGGCATTAACTATGGCTACACCTTC
TRBJ1-1,medium-sized,TRBV20-1,.,CSARGFQNTEAFF,TGCAGTGCTAGAGGTTTTCAGAACACTGAAGCTTTCTTT
TRBJ1-1,once,TRBV27,TRBD1,CASSPGTGLLGSKAMNTEAFF,TGTGCCAGCAGTCCCGGGACAGGCCTATTGGGTTCGAAGGCCATGAACACTGAAGCTTTCTTT
TRBJ1-6,.,TRBV10-3,.,CAITSGAQGKSPLHF,TGTGCCATCACCTCAGGTGCCCAGGGGAAATCACCCCTCCACTTT
TRBJ1-6,few,TRBV7-2,.,CASSLPLGTVNSPLHF,TGTGCCAGCAGTCTCCCCCTGGGGACCGTCAATTCACCCCTCCACTTT
TRBJ1-1,.,TRBV12-3/TRBV12-4,.,CASSLQGPNTEAFF,TGTGCCAGCAGTTTACAGGGACCGAACACTGAAGCTTTCTTT
TRBJ1-3,.,TRBV6-1,.,CASSPPAGSGNTIYF,TGTGCCAGCAGTCCCCCCGCTGGGTCTGGAAACACCATATATTTT
TRBJ1-2,.,TRBV20-1,.,CSASHRTSNYGYTF,TGCAGTGCTAGCCACAGAACCTCTAACTATGGCTACACCTTC
TRBJ2-5,.,TRBV7-2,TRBD2,CASSLTSGGAWETQYF,TGTGCCAGCAGCTTGACTAGCGGGGGGGCCTGGGAGACCCAGTACTTC
TRBJ2-3,.,TRBV19,.,CASSILGGGAADTQYF,TGTGCCAGTAGTATTCTAGGGGGGGGGGCCGCAGATACGCAGTATTTT
TRBJ1-5,.,TRBV18,.,CASSPQNSNQPQHF,TGTGCCAGCTCACCACAGAATAGCAATCAGCCCCAGCATTTT
TRBJ1-1,.,TRBV6-1,.,CASTSRKGSQDTEAFF,TGTGCCAGCACCTCGAGAAAGGGTTCGCAGGACACTGAAGCTTTCTTT
TRBJ1-5,.,TRBV6-1,.,CASRDWMDQPQHF,TGTGCCAGCAGAGATTGGATGGATCAGCCCCAGCATTTT
TRBJ2-7,.,TRBV7-2,.,CASSLQGGRNEQYF,TGTGCCAGCAGCTTACAGGGGGGTCGTAACGAGCAGTACTTC
TRBJ2-5,.,TRBV5-1,.,CASSLSLQETQYF,TGCGCCAGCAGCCTCTCCCTCCAAGAGACCCAGTACTTC
TRBJ1-1,.,TRBV18,TRBD1,CASSLLTGTGKIEAFF,TGTGCCAGCTCACTATTAACCGGGACAGGGAAGATCGAAGCTTTCTTT
TRBJ2-2,.,TRBV20-1,.,CSARDPYGTGELFF,TGCAGTGCTAGAGATCCGTACGGGACCGGGGAGCTGTTTTTT
TRBJ1-1,.,TRBV19,.,CASHDSYTEAFF,TGTGCCAGTCATGACAGCTACACTGAAGCTTTCTTT
TRBJ2-2,.,TRBV4-1,.,CASKPKDFPPNTGELFF,TGCGCCAGTAAACCGAAGGACTTTCCGCCTAACACCGGGGAGCTGTTTTTT
TRBJ2-7,.,TRBV30,.,CAWSGSISYEQYF,TGTGCCTGGTCGGGTTCAATTTCCTACGAGCAGTACTTC
TRBJ1-6,.,TRBV6-1,.,CASRNRDDDSPLHF,TGTGCCAGCAGAAACAGGGATGATGATTCACCCCTCCACTTT
TRBJ2-3,.,TRBV19,.,CASSIGGDPGIYTQYF,TGTGCCAGTAGCATCGGGGGCGATCCTGGCATATATACGCAGTATTTT
TRBJ1-4,.,TRBV6-1,TRBD1,CASRDTGTGSEKLFF,TGTGCCAGCAGGGACACCGGGACAGGGTCTGAAAAACTGTTTTTT
TRBJ2-7,few,TRBV6-1,.,CASREMTGSSYEQYF,TGTGCCAGCAGAGAAATGACAGGTTCCTCCTACGAGCAGTACTTC
TRBJ1-2,few,TRBV12-3/TRBV12-4,.,CASSKGTGYTF,TGTGCCAGCAGTAAGGGTACAGGCTACACCTTC
TRBJ1-2,few,TRBV2,TRBD1,CASSRQGARGYTF,TGTGCCAGCAGTCGACAGGGGGCGCGGGGCTACACCTTC
TRBJ2-7,.,TRBV7-6,TRBD1,CASSLEGTGSYEQYF,TGTGCCAGCAGCTTAGAAGGGACAGGCTCCTACGAGCAGTACTTC
TRBJ1-1,.,TRBV12-3/TRBV12-4,.,CASSPSVSDTEAFF,TGTGCCAGCAGTCCGTCGGTCTCGGACACTGAAGCTTTCTTT
TRBJ2-5,medium-sized,TRBV11-1,.,CASSPRSAKETQYF,TGTGCCAGCAGCCCAAGGAGCGCCAAAGAGACCCAGTACTTC